This T cell receptor beta chain was sequenced for a study of glioma-infiltrating T cells. Study-wide context: Target coverage was roughly 4- to 10-fold for about a million blood T cells. The study, taken as a whole, reports: Only very few CDR3 sequences appeared in both tissue and blood.

As concerns this clonotype: What it recognizes is unknown.

Using RNA template, CDR3s of TCR alpha and beta were amplified with iRepertoire arm-PCR. MiXCR, run by TCRdb on the multiplex PCR reads, gives a single entry per CDR3 protein. The sample includes 400,000 or so distinct CDR3 sequences, roughly two fifths of them seen just once. The sequencing sample was made of glioma tissue, nonneoplastic brain tissue, or PBMCs (not recorded which). The origin of this receptor is a human donor with low-grade glioma or glioblastoma, undergoing nonglioma brain surgery, or in good health (not recorded which).

The CDR3 reads CASSPRLADQETQYF. Here the CDR3 DNA reads TGTGCCAGCAGCCCCCGACTAGCGGACCAAGAGACCCAGTACTTC. The rearrangement links TRBV11-1 to TRBJ2-5; 9 bases are shared with TRBD2. The CDR3 loop spans 15 amino acids. Germline V lookup: CDR1 SGHAT, CDR2 FQDESV (reference sequence). V dropped 5 bases and J dropped 0; count of bases not matched to a gene: 4.